This TCR beta chain was identified in a study of blood T cell repertoires in COVID-19. The V gene end was trimmed by 2 bases and the J gene end by 2 bases; junction bases not matched to a gene: 8. The CDR3 is 17 amino acids. Germline V gene data show CDR1 as MNHNS and CDR2 as SASEGT. In the original analysis: The authors estimated nucleated cell counts from reference gene primer amplification. Measured with immunoSEQ multiplex PCR; TCRdb has only the in-frame clones, and not every one. The D gene and trimming were derived from the DNA, and the V and J assignments and clone size from that table. Of approximately 78,000 clones in the sample, approximately 93% are singletons; the top ten hold around 2.6%.

The sequence derives from a man aged 45 to 65 with COVID-19, enrolled during active disease. The J gene is TRBJ1-5, the V gene TRBV6-1; 8 nucleotides line up with TRBD1. Sequenced sample: peripheral blood. CDR3 in DNA: TGTGCCAGCAGTGAACTCGACAGGGGATACGGCAATCAGCCCCAGCATTTT. This translates into CASSELDRGYGNQPQHF.